The clone carrying this T cell receptor (beta chain) has just a few counts. The study drew participants aged about 18 to 89 years from around 24 US areas. For recovered donors of Cohort 3, there were two negative PCRs, clearance, or symptom resolution. Germline V CDR1 and CDR2: SGHRS, YFSETQ. V shed 3 bases and J 3 bases; nucleotides not matched to a gene: 7. This CDR3 has 16 residues. The protocol was immunoSEQ multiplex PCR, while the TCRdb copy is restricted to in-frame clones and leaves out a portion. The table records more than 300,000 clones, 85% to 90% of them present only once. These data come from a study of blood T cell repertoires in COVID-19.

The gene calls are TRBV5-1 and TRBJ2-7; 12 bases map to TRBD2. The receptor was derived from a woman aged 30 to 39 who had recovered from COVID-19. Sequenced material: PBMCs or T cells enriched from blood (not recorded which). Here the CDR3 DNA reads TGCGCCAGCAGCTATAAAAAACTAGCGGGAGGCTACGAGCAGTACTTC. Residues: CASSYKKLAGGYEQYF.